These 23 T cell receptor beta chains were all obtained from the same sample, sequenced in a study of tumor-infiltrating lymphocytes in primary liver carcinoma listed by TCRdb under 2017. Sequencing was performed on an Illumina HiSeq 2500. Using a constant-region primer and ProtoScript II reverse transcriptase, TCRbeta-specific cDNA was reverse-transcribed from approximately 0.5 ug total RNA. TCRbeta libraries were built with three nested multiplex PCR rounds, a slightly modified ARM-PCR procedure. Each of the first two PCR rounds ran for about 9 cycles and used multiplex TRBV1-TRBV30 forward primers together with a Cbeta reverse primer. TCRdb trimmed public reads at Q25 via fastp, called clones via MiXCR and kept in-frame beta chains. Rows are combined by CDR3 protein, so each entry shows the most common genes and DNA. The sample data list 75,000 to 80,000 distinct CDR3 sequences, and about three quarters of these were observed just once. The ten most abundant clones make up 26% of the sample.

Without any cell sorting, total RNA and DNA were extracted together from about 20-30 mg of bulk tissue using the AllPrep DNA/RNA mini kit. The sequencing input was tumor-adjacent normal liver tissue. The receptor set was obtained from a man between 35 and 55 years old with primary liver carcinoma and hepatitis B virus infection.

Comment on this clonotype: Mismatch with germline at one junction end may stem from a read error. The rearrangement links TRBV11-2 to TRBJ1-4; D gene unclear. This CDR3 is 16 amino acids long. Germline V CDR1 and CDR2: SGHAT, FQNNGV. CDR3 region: CASSPGIAPTSEKVFF. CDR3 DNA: TGTGCCAGCAGCCCCGGCATAGCTCCGACTAGTGAAAAAGTGTTTTTT.

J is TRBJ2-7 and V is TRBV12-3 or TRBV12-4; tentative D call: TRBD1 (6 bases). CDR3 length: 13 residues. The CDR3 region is CASNDRTSYELYV. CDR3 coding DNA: TGTGCCAGCAACGACAGGACTTCCTACGAGCTGTACGTC.

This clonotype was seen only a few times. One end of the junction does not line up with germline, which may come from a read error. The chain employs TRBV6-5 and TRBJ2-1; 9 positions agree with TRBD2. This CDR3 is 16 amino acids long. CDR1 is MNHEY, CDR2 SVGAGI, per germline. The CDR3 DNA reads TGTGCCAACAGTCCTATCCTAGCGGGACGCCCTGGTGAGCAGTTCTTC. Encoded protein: CANSPILAGRPGEQFF.

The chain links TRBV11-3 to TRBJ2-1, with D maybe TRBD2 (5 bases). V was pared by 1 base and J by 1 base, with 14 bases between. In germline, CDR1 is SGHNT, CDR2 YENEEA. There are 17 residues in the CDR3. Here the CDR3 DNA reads TGTGCCAGCAGCTTAGGGTTCGGCGGGCATTCCTACAATGAGCAGTTCTTC. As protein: CASSLGFGGHSYNEQFF. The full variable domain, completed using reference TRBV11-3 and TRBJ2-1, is EAGVVQSPRYKIIEKKQPVAFWCNPISGHNTLYWYLQNLGQGPELLIRYENEEAVDDSQLPKDRFSAERLKGVDSTLKIQPAELGDSAVYLCASSLGFGGHSYNEQFFGPGTRLTVL.

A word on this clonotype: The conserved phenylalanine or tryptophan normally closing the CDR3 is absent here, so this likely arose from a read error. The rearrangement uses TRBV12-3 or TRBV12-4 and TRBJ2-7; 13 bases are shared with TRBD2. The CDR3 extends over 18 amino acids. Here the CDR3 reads CASTELAGGPSLVYEQYL. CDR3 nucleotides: TGCGCCAGCACCGAACTAGCGGGAGGGCCAAGTCTTGTCTACGAGCAGTACTTA.

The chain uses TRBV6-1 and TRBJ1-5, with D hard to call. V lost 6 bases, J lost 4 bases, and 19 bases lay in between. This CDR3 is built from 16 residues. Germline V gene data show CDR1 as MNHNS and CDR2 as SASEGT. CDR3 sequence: CASSKAGRIQNQPQHF. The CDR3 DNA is TGTGCCAGCAGCAAAGCCGGGAGGATCCAGAATCAGCCCCAGCATTTT.

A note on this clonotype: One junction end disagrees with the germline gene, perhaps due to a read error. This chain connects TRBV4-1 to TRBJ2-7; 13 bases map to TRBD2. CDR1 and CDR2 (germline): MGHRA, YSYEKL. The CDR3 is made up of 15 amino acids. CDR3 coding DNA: TGCGCAAACACGCCGGGGACTAGCGGGGCCTACGGGCAGTACTTC. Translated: CANTPGTSGAYGQYF.

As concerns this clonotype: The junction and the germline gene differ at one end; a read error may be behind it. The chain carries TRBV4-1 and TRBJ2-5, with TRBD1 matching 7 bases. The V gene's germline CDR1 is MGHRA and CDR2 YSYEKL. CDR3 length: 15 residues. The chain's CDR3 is CASSPVTGFQETRYF. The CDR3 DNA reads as TGCGCCAGCAGCCCCGTGACAGGGTTTCAAGAGACCCGGTACTTC.

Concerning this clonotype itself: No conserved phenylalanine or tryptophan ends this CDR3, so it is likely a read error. This CDR3 reads CASSFSRGQETQYL. CDR3 bases: TGTGCCAGCAGCTTCAGCAGGGGACAAGAGACCCAGTACCTC. This chain uses TRBV11-2 with TRBJ2-5; D perhaps matches TRBD1 (6 bases). This CDR3 is 14 amino acids long. V gave up 3 bases and J gave up 2 bases, with 10 bases separating them. CDR1 SGHAT and CDR2 FQNNGV come from the germline V gene.

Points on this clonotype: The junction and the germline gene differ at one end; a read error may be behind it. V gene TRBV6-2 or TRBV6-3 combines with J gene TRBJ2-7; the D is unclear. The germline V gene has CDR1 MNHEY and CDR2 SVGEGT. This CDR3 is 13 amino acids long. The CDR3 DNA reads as TGTGCCAGCAGTTACGTGGTACCCTACGAGAAGTACTTC. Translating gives CASSYVVPYEKYF.

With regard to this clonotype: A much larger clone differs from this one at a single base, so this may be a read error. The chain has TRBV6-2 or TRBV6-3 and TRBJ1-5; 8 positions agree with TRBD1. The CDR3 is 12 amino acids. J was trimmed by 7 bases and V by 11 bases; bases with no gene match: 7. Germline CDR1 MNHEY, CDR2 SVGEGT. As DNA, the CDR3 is TGTGCCGGTAGGACAGGGACCCAGCCCCAGCATTTT. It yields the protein CAGRTGTQPQHF.

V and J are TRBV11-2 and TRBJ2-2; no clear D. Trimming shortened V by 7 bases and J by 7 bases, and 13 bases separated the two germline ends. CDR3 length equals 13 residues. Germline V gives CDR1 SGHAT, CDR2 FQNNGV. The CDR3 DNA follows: TGTGCCAGCAACCAAGGTGTGGTCGGGGAGCTGTTTTTT. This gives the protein CASNQGVVGELFF.

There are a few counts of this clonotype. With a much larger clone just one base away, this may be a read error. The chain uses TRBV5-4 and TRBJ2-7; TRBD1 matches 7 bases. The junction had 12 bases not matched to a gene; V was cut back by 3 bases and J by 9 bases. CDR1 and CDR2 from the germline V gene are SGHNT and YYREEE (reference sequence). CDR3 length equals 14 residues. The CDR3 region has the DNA TGTGCCAGCAGCTCCCCTCGACAGGGCCCCAGGCAGTACGTC. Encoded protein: CASSSPRQGPRQYV.

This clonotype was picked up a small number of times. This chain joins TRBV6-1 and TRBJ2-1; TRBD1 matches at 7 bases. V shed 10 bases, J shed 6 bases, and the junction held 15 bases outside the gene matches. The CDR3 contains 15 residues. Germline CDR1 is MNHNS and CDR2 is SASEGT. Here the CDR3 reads CANRPSFDRANEQFF. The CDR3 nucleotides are TGTGCCAATAGGCCGAGTTTTGACAGGGCCAATGAGCAGTTCTTC.

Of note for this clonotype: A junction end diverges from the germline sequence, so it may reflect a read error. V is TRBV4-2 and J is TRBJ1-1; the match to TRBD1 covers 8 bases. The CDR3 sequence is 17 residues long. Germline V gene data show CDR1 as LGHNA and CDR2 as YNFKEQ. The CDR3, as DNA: TGCGCCAGCAGCCAAGAGTACGGACAGGGTTTTAGGACTGAAGTTTTGTTC. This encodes CASSQEYGQGFRTEVLF.

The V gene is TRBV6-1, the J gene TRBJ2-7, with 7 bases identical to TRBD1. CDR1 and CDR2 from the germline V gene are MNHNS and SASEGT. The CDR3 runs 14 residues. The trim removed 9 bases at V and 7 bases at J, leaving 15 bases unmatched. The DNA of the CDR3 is TGTGCCAGGGGTGAAAGGGGGCAGGAGGATGAGCAGTACTTC. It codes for CARGERGQEDEQYF.

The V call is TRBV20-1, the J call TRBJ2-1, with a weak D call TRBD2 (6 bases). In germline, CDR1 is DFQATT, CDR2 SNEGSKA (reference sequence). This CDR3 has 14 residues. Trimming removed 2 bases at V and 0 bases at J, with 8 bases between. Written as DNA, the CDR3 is TGCAGTGCTAGACAGACTAGCTCCTACAATGAGCAGTTCTTC. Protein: CSARQTSSYNEQFF.

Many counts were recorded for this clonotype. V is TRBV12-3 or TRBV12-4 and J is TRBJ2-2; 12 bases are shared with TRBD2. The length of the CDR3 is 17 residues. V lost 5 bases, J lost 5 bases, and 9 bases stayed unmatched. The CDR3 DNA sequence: TGTGCCAGCAGTCACGGACTAGCGGGGACGGCAACCGGGGAGCTGTTTTTT. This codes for CASSHGLAGTATGELFF.

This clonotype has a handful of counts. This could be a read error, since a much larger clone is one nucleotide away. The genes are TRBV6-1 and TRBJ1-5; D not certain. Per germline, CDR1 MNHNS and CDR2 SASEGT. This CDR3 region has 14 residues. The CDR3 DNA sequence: TGTGCCAGCGGTGAGGCGAGGGAAAAGGCGCCCCAGCATTTT. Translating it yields CASGEAREKAPQHF.

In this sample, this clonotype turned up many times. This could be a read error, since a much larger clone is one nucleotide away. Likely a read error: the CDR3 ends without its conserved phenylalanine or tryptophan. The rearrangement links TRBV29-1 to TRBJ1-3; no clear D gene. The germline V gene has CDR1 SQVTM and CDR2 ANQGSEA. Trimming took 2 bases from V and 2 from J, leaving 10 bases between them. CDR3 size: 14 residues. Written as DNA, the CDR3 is TGCAGCGTTGAAAGAGCGGGGACTGGAAACACCATATATCTT. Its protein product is CSVERAGTGNTIYL.

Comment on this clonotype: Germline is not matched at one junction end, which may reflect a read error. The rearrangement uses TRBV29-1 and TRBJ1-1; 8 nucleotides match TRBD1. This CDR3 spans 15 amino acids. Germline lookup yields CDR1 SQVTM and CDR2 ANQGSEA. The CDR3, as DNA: TGTAGCGTTGCAGGGGGCTGGGGGATGAACATTGAAGCTTTCTTT. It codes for CSVAGGWGMNIEAFF.

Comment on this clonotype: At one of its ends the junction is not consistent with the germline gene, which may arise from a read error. CDR3: CASSFREHEQLF. The CDR3 region has the DNA TGTGCCAGCAGTTTTCGCGAACATGAGCAGCTCTTC. The chain uses TRBV12-3 or TRBV12-4 and TRBJ2-1; D not resolved. This CDR3 comprises 12 residues.

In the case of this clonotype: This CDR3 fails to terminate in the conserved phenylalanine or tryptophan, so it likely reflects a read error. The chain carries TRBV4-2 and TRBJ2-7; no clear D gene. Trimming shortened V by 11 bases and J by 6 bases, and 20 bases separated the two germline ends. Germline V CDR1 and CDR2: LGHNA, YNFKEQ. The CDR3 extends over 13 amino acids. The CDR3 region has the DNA TGTGCCTGTAGCCAATCCGCGGCTACCGAGCAGTACTCA. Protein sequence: CACSQSAATEQYS.